This T cell receptor (beta chain) is from a study of cytomegalovirus exposure and HLA in healthy donors. Regarding the study as a whole: In a later analysis, a genetic analysis reported fewer productive-TCR N-insertions in an Asian-associated ancestry cluster than the cohort average.

PCR amplification relied on 60 Vbeta primers (plus 13 Jbeta primers). Profiling relied on immunoSEQ multiplex PCR, and the TCRdb table lists in-frame clones only, not all of them. The sample lists 60,000 to 85,000 clones; about 78% were seen once. V lost 5 bases, J lost 3 bases, and 7 bases stayed unmatched. The CDR3 is 16 residues long. From germline, CDR1 is SGHVS and CDR2 FQNEAQ. A note on this clone: Its antigen is unknown.

What was sequenced was PBMCs. The chain is built from TRBV7-8 and TRBJ2-2; 9 nucleotides line up with TRBD2. This receptor was identified in a man between 35 and 55 years old in good health and CMV-seronegative. CDR3 in DNA: TGTGCCAGCAGCGACTTAGCGGGAGAGGACACCGGGGAGCTGTTTTTT. Protein product: CASSDLAGEDTGELFF.